This TCR beta chain was found in a study of Graves' ophthalmopathy and Graves' hyperthyroidism. Study findings and constraints: Ophthalmopathy versus stable hyperthyroidism: 13-signature model gave around 85% sensitivity, roughly 81% specificity.

In regard to this clonotype: What it binds is not known. A much more abundant neighbour one base away suggests this may be a read error.

This CDR3 is 14 amino acids long. With 4 bases removed from V and 3 bases from J, the gap between germline ends came to 13 bases. The germline V gene has CDR1 SNHLY and CDR2 FYNNEI. The authors amplified TCR beta CDR3 regions, and they did so from RNA transcripts for repertoire sequencing. Second-round multiplex PCR followed a first-round RT-PCR using HTBI primers. One entry per CDR3 protein results from TCRdb running MiXCR on the multiplex PCR reads. This sample has some 750,000 distinct CDR3 sequences, with 40% found just once. The sequenced sample was peripheral blood. This receptor was taken from an adult man with Graves' ophthalmopathy. The chain employs TRBV2 and TRBJ2-7; no definite D call. CDR3 sequence: CASSAGRANYEQYF. The CDR3 nucleotides read TGTGCCAGCAGTGCCGGACGGGCGAACTACGAGCAGTACTTC.